Each of the 26 T cell receptor beta chains below was sequenced from the same sample in a study of T-cell memory formation after mild COVID-19. TCRdb itself ran the 5' RACE reads through MiXCR, one entry per CDR3 protein. Here the sample spans 550,000 to 600,000 distinct CDR3 sequences, 15% to 20% being singletons. The material sequenced was PBMCs or a T cell subset sorted from them (not recorded which). The receptors derive from an adult woman who had mild COVID-19 (a few samples of this study predate the infection). Cell type and time point are not known.

This clonotype was seen only a few times. The chain employs TRBV10-3 and TRBJ2-3; 9 bases agree with TRBD2. CDR3 length equals 13 residues. Germline values: CDR1 ENHRY, CDR2 SYGVKD. With V trimmed by 10 bases and J by 2 bases, 4 bases remained unmatched. CDR3 DNA: TGTGCCACCAGGACTAGCGACACAGATACGCAGTATTTT. This encodes CATRTSDTDTQYF.

At least ten counts were recorded for this clonotype. This chain connects TRBV7-2 to TRBJ2-7; 7 bases map to TRBD1. The germline V gene encodes CDR1 SGHTA and CDR2 FQGNSA. Unmatched junction bases numbered 10, after V lost 7 bases and J lost 4 bases. This CDR3 spans 14 amino acids. CDR3: CASNSPGTVYEQYF. The CDR3 coding sequence is TGTGCCAGCAACAGCCCCGGGACAGTTTACGAGCAGTACTTC.

This clonotype has only a few counts. This chain uses TRBV6-5 with TRBJ2-1; D possibly uses TRBD1 or TRBD2 (6 bases each). CDR3 length: 17 residues. Germline V gene sequence: CDR1 MNHEY, CDR2 SVGAGI. Trimming stripped 0 bases from V and 8 bases from J, with 20 bases between. CDR3 DNA sequence: TGTGCCAGCAGTTACTCAAGGGGACTGGGGGCGGATCATGAGCAGTTCTTC. Protein product: CASSYSRGLGADHEQFF.

This clonotype has a count of ten or more. This chain joins TRBV12-3 or TRBV12-4 and TRBJ2-3, with 8 bases matching TRBD1. V lost 6 bases and J lost 0; bases outside the gene matches: 2. The CDR3 spans 14 residues. The CDR3 DNA reads TGTGCCAGCAGCCAGGGGGCTAGCACAGATACGCAGTATTTT. This codes for CASSQGASTDTQYF.

The table lists this clonotype with a few counts. The rearrangement uses TRBV2 and TRBJ1-1, with a tentative D call TRBD1 (5 bases). The CDR3 extends over 13 amino acids. Germline V gene data show CDR1 as SNHLY and CDR2 as FYNNEI. Trimming stripped 2 bases from V and 3 bases from J, with 7 bases between. CDR3 DNA sequence: TGTGCCAGCAGTGAAATGGGGCACACTGAAGCTTTCTTT. This translates into CASSEMGHTEAFF.

This clonotype has a handful of counts. The rearrangement links TRBV20-1 to TRBJ1-1; tentative D call: TRBD1 (6 bases). The V end lost 5 bases, the J end lost 5 bases, and 18 bases lay between the germline ends. The CDR3 loop spans 14 amino acids. Germline V gene lookup returns CDR1 DFQATT and CDR2 SNEGSKA (reference sequence). CDR3 amino acids: CSAPQAGGLTEAFF. DNA for the CDR3: TGCAGTGCTCCGCAGGCGGGGGGCCTGACTGAAGCTTTCTTT.

This clonotype appeared a few times. This chain links TRBV7-6 with TRBJ2-3; D may be TRBD1 (6 bases). Germline values: CDR1 SGHVS, CDR2 FNYEAQ. The length of the CDR3 is 13 residues. Trimming left V 6 bases short and J 1 base short, with 8 bases between. The CDR3 loop is CASRRQGTDTQYF. The DNA for the CDR3 is TGTGCCAGCAGACGACAGGGCACAGATACGCAGTATTTT.

Turning to this clonotype: Its ends do not fully match the called genes, so a read error is possible. In DNA form, the CDR3 reads TGTGCCAGCAGCCTAGGGCGGCGGGTTCACTTC. Protein sequence: CASSLGRRVHF. V and J are TRBV7-9 and TRBJ2-7, with a tentative D call TRBD2 (5 bases). Germline V gives CDR1 SEHNR, CDR2 FQNEAQ (reference sequence). The CDR3 spans 11 residues. The full variable domain, its missing parts supplied by reference TRBV7-9 and TRBJ2-7, is DTGVSQNPRHKITKRGQNVTFRCDPISEHNRLYWYRQTLGQGPEFLTYFQNEAQLEKSRLLSDRFSAERPKGSFSTLEIQRTEQGDSAMYLCASSLGRRVHFGPGTRLTVT.

This CDR3 reads CASSQGGRGPEKLFF. DNA of the CDR3: TGTGCCAGCAGCCAAGGGGGCAGGGGGCCAGAAAAACTGTTTTTT. The chain joins TRBV14 to TRBJ1-4; 8 positions match TRBD1. V was pared by 1 base and J by 8 bases, with 6 bases of the junction left unmatched. The CDR3 consists of 15 residues. Germline V lookup: CDR1 SGHDN, CDR2 FVKESK.

This clonotype was picked up many times. The rearrangement joins TRBV12-3 or TRBV12-4 to TRBJ2-2, with 11 bases identical to TRBD1. This CDR3 region has 14 residues. V dropped 9 bases and J dropped 3; count of bases not matched to a gene: 3. The CDR3, as DNA: TGTGCCAGTGGGGGACAGGGGGACACCGGGGAGCTGTTTTTT. Its translation: CASGGQGDTGELFF.

This clonotype has ten or more counts. The chain is built from TRBV12-3 or TRBV12-4 and TRBJ2-4; 7 bases are shared with TRBD2. The V gene end was trimmed by 0 bases and the J gene end by 1 base; junction bases not matched to a gene: 6. The CDR3 extends over 17 amino acids. The CDR3 reads CASSLAPVGRAKNIQYF. CDR3 nucleotides: TGTGCCAGCAGTTTAGCGCCGGTCGGGAGGGCCAAAAACATTCAGTACTTC.

This clonotype was found many times. This chain uses TRBV7-9 with TRBJ1-2; D gene unclear. CDR3 size: 18 residues. The ends were cut back, 7 bases at V and 2 bases at J, with 26 bases in the middle. The germline CDR1 and CDR2 sequences are SEHNR and FQNEAQ (reference sequence). The chain's CDR3 is CASTTTRPRTLLNYGYTF. The CDR3 nucleotides are TGTGCCAGCACTACCACCAGGCCCAGGACCCTATTAAACTATGGCTACACCTTC.

This clonotype was seen a handful of times. This chain links TRBV5-1 with TRBJ2-3, with D tentatively TRBD1 (5 bases). CDR3 length: 14 amino acids. Looked up from germline, CDR1 is SGHRS and CDR2 is YFSETQ. Trimming took 4 bases from V and 2 from J, leaving 11 bases between them. The CDR3 protein is CASSPTDTTDTQYF. For the CDR3, the DNA is TGCGCCAGCAGCCCGACGGACACCACAGATACGCAGTATTTT.

This clonotype has at least ten counts. The genes are TRBV5-1 and TRBJ2-7; the match to TRBD1 covers 8 bases. Germline loops: CDR1 SGHRS, CDR2 YFSETQ. This CDR3 is built from 14 residues. J gave up 6 bases and V 4 bases, and 9 bases lay outside the gene matches. CDR3 protein: CASSTGQGQSEQYF. The CDR3, as DNA: TGCGCCAGCAGCACCGGACAGGGACAGAGCGAGCAGTACTTC.

This clonotype was observed a handful of times. The J gene is TRBJ2-5, the V gene TRBV6-5, with 8 bases that match TRBD2. In germline, CDR1 is MNHEY, CDR2 SVGAGI. This CDR3 comprises 15 residues. The J segment lost 2 bases and the V segment lost 2 bases, leaving 4 bases of the junction unmatched. DNA for the CDR3: TGTGCCAGCAGTTACCGGCCTAGCGGGCAAGAGACCCAGTACTTC. It is translated as CASSYRPSGQETQYF.

This clonotype was seen a handful of times. The chain couples TRBV5-1 to TRBJ2-1; D perhaps matches TRBD1 (6 bases). CDR1 is SGHRS and CDR2 is YFSETQ in the germline V gene. The germline V and J ends were trimmed by 0 bases and 5 bases, with 15 bases remaining between them. The CDR3 length is 16 residues. The CDR3 nucleotides read TGCGCCAGCAGCTTGGGGGGGACACAGGAGAACAATGAGCAGTTCTTC. Residues: CASSLGGTQENNEQFF.

This chain connects TRBV25-1 to TRBJ2-1; 12 positions match TRBD2. The trim removed 3 bases at V and 9 bases at J, leaving 6 bases unmatched. Per the germline V gene, CDR1 is MGHDK and CDR2 is SYGVNS. The CDR3 is 15 residues long. The chain's CDR3 is CASSELTSGSPEQFF. CDR3 DNA: TGTGCCAGCAGTGAGTTGACTAGCGGGAGCCCTGAGCAGTTCTTC.

This clonotype was detected only a few times. Here the CDR3 reads CASSVAAGGTTNEQYF. CDR3 DNA: TGTGCCAGCAGCGTAGCTGCGGGAGGGACAACCAACGAGCAGTACTTC. The J gene is TRBJ2-7, the V gene TRBV9, with TRBD2 identical over 9 bases. This CDR3 is built from 16 residues. Germline CDR1 is SGDLS and CDR2 is YYNGEE. V gave up 0 bases and J gave up 5 bases; unmatched junction bases: 9.

This clonotype turned up a few times. V gene TRBV12-3 or TRBV12-4 combines with J gene TRBJ2-7, with D perhaps being TRBD1 or TRBD2 (5 bases each). V shed 0 bases and J shed 5 bases, with 14 bases lying between them. The CDR3 extends over 15 amino acids. Written as DNA, the CDR3 is TGTGCCAGCAGTTTAGCGCATGGGGGAATCGACGAGCAGTACTTC. Encoded protein: CASSLAHGGIDEQYF.

This clonotype was seen just once. The chain has TRBV3-1 and TRBJ2-3; D gene ambiguous. This CDR3 has 11 residues. CDR1 is LGHDT and CDR2 is YNNKEL in the germline V gene (reference sequence). The germline V and J ends were trimmed by 2 bases and 8 bases, with 5 bases remaining between them. The CDR3 sequence: CASSQPPTQYF. Written as DNA, the CDR3 is TGTGCCAGCAGCCAACCCCCTACGCAGTATTTT.

In this sample, this clonotype turned up a few times. The V and J genes are TRBV7-9 and TRBJ1-2; 7 positions match TRBD1. The CDR3 extends over 14 amino acids. Germline V lookup: CDR1 SEHNR, CDR2 FQNEAQ (reference sequence). V shed 5 bases and J 4 bases; nucleotides not matched to a gene: 7. CDR3 loop: CASSSRDRGYGYTF. In nucleotides, the CDR3 is TGTGCCAGCAGCAGCAGGGACAGAGGCTATGGCTACACCTTC. The whole variable domain, remainder taken from reference TRBV7-9 and TRBJ1-2, is DTGVSQNPRHKITKRGQNVTFRCDPISEHNRLYWYRQTLGQGPEFLTYFQNEAQLEKSRLLSDRFSAERPKGSFSTLEIQRTEQGDSAMYLCASSSRDRGYGYTFGSGTRLTVV.

This clonotype was picked up a small number of times. V usage is TRBV20-1 and J usage is TRBJ2-2, with TRBD2 identical over 8 bases. Unmatched junction bases numbered 6, after V lost 6 bases and J lost 0 bases. Germline lookup yields CDR1 DFQATT and CDR2 SNEGSKA (reference sequence). The CDR3 is 15 residues long. The CDR3 sequence is CSAYPGLANTGELFF. CDR3 bases: TGCAGTGCGTATCCGGGACTAGCGAACACCGGGGAGCTGTTTTTT.

This clonotype was seen many times. The V and J genes are TRBV7-8 and TRBJ2-1; 7 nucleotides line up with TRBD1. Trimming cost V 1 base and J 5 bases; bases outside gene matches: 2. The germline gives CDR1 SGHVS, CDR2 FQNEAQ. The CDR3 spans 14 residues. The CDR3 region has the DNA TGTGCCAGCAGCTTAGGACAGGGCGACAATGAGCAGTTCTTC. Translation gives CASSLGQGDNEQFF.

The chain carries TRBV30 and TRBJ1-1; D is uncertain. Germline assignment: CDR1 GTSNPN and CDR2 SVGIG (reference sequence). V shed 5 bases and J shed 2 bases, with 18 bases lying between them. CDR3 length: 15 amino acids. CDR3 region: CAWDRGGGGNTEAFF. The CDR3 nucleotides are TGTGCCTGGGACCGAGGTGGAGGAGGTAACACTGAAGCTTTCTTT.

The V call is TRBV11-2, the J call TRBJ2-1; D possibly corresponds to TRBD1 (5 bases). V was pared by 5 bases and J by 4 bases, with 18 bases between. The CDR3 sequence is 16 residues long. From germline, CDR1 is SGHAT and CDR2 FQNNGV. CDR3 protein: CASSRQPREGYNEQFF. The CDR3, as DNA: TGTGCCAGCAGCCGTCAACCCAGGGAAGGATACAATGAGCAGTTCTTC.

Notes on this clonotype: The final CDR3 position lacks the conserved phenylalanine or tryptophan, pointing to a likely read error. This chain connects TRBV12-3 or TRBV12-4 to TRBJ2-5, with 7 bases lining up with TRBD1. The J segment lost 1 base and the V segment lost 2 bases, leaving 1 base of the junction unmatched. The CDR3 has 14 amino acids. The CDR3 is CASSLTGVQETQYL. DNA of the CDR3: TGTGCCAGCAGTTTAACAGGGGTCCAAGAGACCCAGTACCTC.